These 17 T cell receptor beta chains were sequenced from one sample in a study of cytomegalovirus exposure and HLA in healthy donors. PCR involved 60 Vbeta and 13 Jbeta primers. TCRdb keeps only in-frame clones here, not all; method: immunoSEQ multiplex PCR. The table records over 150,000 clones, more than 75% of them present only once. Sequencing input: PBMCs. These receptors were collected from a woman in her thirties or forties in good health and CMV-seropositive.

For the CDR3, the DNA is TGCGCCAGCACCCCGACTAGCGGGAGTGCTTCGGATACGCAGTATTTT. Its translation: CASTPTSGSASDTQYF. J is TRBJ2-3 and V is TRBV5-1, with 12 positions matching TRBD2. Germline-derived CDR1 and CDR2 are SGHRS and YFSETQ. J lost 6 bases, V lost 6 bases, and 11 bases had no gene match. The CDR3 contains 16 residues.

V is TRBV18 and J is TRBJ2-1; 13 bases match TRBD2. J lost 4 bases, V lost 1 base, and 10 bases had no gene match. The length of the CDR3 is 19 residues. In germline, CDR1 is KGHSH, CDR2 LQKENI. The CDR3 protein is CASSPQTSGRASQYNEQFF. The DNA for the CDR3 is TGTGCCAGCTCACCACAAACTAGCGGGAGGGCTAGCCAATACAATGAGCAGTTCTTC.

The chain recombines TRBV6-5 with TRBJ1-1, with D hard to call. Trimming shortened V by 0 bases and J by 6 bases, and 8 bases separated the two germline ends. CDR1 is MNHEY, CDR2 SVGAGI, per germline. The CDR3 has 13 residues. The CDR3 region has the DNA TGTGCCAGCAGTTACTCGGTAAGCGCTGAAGCTTTCTTT. Residues: CASSYSVSAEAFF.

A few counts support this clone. CDR3 DNA: TGCGCCAGCAGCTTTGCGGGAGGTTCATATGAGCAGTACTTC. Translation: CASSFAGGSYEQYF. The chain combines TRBV5-1 with TRBJ2-7, with 8 positions matching TRBD2. Germline values: CDR1 SGHRS, CDR2 YFSETQ. This CDR3 has 14 residues. V trimming: 2 bases; J trimming: 7 bases; junction bases outside the gene matches: 8.

The CDR3 is CASSAGLRNEQFF. CDR3 DNA sequence: TGTGCCAGCAGCGCGGGACTTCGGAATGAGCAGTTCTTC. The rearrangement joins TRBV7-9 to TRBJ2-1; possibly TRBD2 for D (6 bases). V lost 5 bases to trimming and J lost 7 bases, with 12 bases between them. This CDR3 spans 13 amino acids. Germline V gives CDR1 SEHNR, CDR2 FQNEAQ (reference sequence).

The chain employs TRBV5-1 and TRBJ2-6; 10 nucleotides agree with TRBD2. Germline CDR1 is SGHRS and CDR2 is YFSETQ. V shed 2 bases, J shed 0 bases, and the junction held 5 bases outside the gene matches. This CDR3 region has 18 residues. Here the CDR3 reads CASSFPLAGVSGANVLTF. In DNA, the CDR3 is TGCGCCAGCAGCTTCCCTCTAGCGGGGGTCTCTGGGGCCAACGTCCTGACTTTC.

This clone turned up a few times. The CDR3: CASTKTGGSGTGELFF. As DNA, the CDR3 is TGCGCCAGCACCAAGACAGGGGGCAGTGGGACCGGGGAGCTGTTTTTT. V is TRBV5-1 and J is TRBJ2-2, with TRBD1 identical over 10 bases. Germline V gives CDR1 SGHRS, CDR2 YFSETQ. With V trimmed by 6 bases and J by 5 bases, 10 bases remained unmatched. The CDR3 runs 16 residues.

The chain has TRBV28 and TRBJ2-7; TRBD1 might be the D (5 bases). Germline lookup yields CDR1 MDHEN and CDR2 SYDVKM. V dropped 2 bases and J dropped 6 bases, with 8 bases sitting between them. The CDR3 spans 12 residues. This CDR3 reads CASSLRQFEQYF. Written as DNA, the CDR3 is TGTGCCAGCAGTTTAAGACAGTTCGAGCAGTACTTC.

Turning to this clone: Other DNA sequences from this sample encode an identical CDR3 as well. The rearrangement uses TRBV7-3 and TRBJ1-1, with D possibly matching TRBD1 (5 bases). The V end lost 3 bases, the J end lost 2 bases, and 7 bases lay between the germline ends. Germline assignment: CDR1 SGHTA and CDR2 FQGTGA. This CDR3 has 13 amino acids. CDR3 DNA sequence: TGTGCCAGCAGCTTGGGGCAAAACACTGAAGCTTTCTTT. This gives the protein CASSLGQNTEAFF.

In this sample, this clone turned up a few times. The chain employs TRBV27 and TRBJ2-7, with TRBD2 identical over 11 bases. The CDR3 is 14 residues long. The germline V gene has CDR1 MNHEY and CDR2 SMNVEV (reference sequence). The ends lost 6 bases at V and 6 bases at J; junction bases unmatched: 7. This CDR3 reads CASSRLAGSGEQYF. The CDR3 nucleotides are TGTGCCAGCAGCCGACTAGCGGGATCTGGCGAGCAGTACTTC.

This rearrangement joins TRBV11-2 to TRBJ2-7, with TRBD2 as a possible D gene (7 bases). Germline CDR1 is SGHAT and CDR2 is FQNNGV. V gave up 5 bases and J gave up 8 bases, with 22 bases separating them. The CDR3 length is 15 residues. The CDR3 reads CASSQGGGGLRQQYF. The CDR3 DNA is TGTGCCAGCAGCCAGGGTGGGGGGGGCCTCCGGCAGCAGTACTTC. Complete variable domain (other parts from reference TRBV11-2 and TRBJ2-7): EAGVAQSPRYKIIEKRQSVAFWCNPISGHATLYWYQQILGQGPKLLIQFQNNGVVDDSQLPKDRFSAERLKGVDSTLKIQPAKLEDSAVYLCASSQGGGGLRQQYFGPGTRLTVT.

This chain links TRBV6-5 with TRBJ1-4; no clear D. Trimming left V 0 bases short and J 7 bases short, with 12 bases between. The CDR3 spans 15 residues. Germline V lookup: CDR1 MNHEY, CDR2 SVGAGI. The CDR3 DNA reads TGTGCCAGCAGTTACTCGCGGGCCTTTGGTGAAAAACTGTTTTTT. Protein: CASSYSRAFGEKLFF.

The chain uses TRBV19 and TRBJ2-1; weak D call: TRBD1 (5 bases). The CDR3 runs to 15 residues. V lost 4 bases, J lost 4 bases, and 14 bases lay in between. CDR1 and CDR2 (germline): LNHDA, SQIVND (reference sequence). CDR3 sequence: CASSRNERGYNEQFF. The CDR3 bases are TGTGCCAGTAGTAGAAACGAAAGGGGTTACAATGAGCAGTTCTTC.

This sequence joins TRBV5-4 and TRBJ2-3, with 9 bases lining up with TRBD2. The CDR3 spans 15 residues. Per germline, CDR1 SGHNT and CDR2 YYREEE (reference sequence). V trimming: 4 bases; J trimming: 2 bases; junction bases outside the gene matches: 5. The CDR3 nucleotides are TGTGCCAGCAGCCGAGAGCGGGGGGACACAGATACGCAGTATTTT. Protein: CASSRERGDTDTQYF.

This clone was observed a few times. The V and J genes are TRBV13 and TRBJ2-3; 12 nucleotides align to TRBD2. J gave up 4 bases and V 5 bases, and 7 bases lay outside the gene matches. Per germline, CDR1 PRHDT and CDR2 FYEKMQ (reference sequence). CDR3 length equals 16 residues. This chain's CDR3 is CASSPRLAGVSDTQYF. The DNA of the CDR3 is TGTGCCAGCAGCCCCCGACTAGCGGGAGTGTCAGATACGCAGTATTTT.

This clone was detected only once. The V gene is TRBV6-1, the J gene TRBJ2-1; 7 bases are shared with TRBD1. Germline-derived CDR1 and CDR2 are MNHNS and SASEGT. The CDR3 covers 16 residues. V lost 3 bases and J lost 5; bases outside the gene matches: 10. The CDR3: CASSDPLGTADNEQFF. The CDR3 DNA reads TGTGCCAGCAGTGACCCCTTGGGGACAGCGGACAATGAGCAGTTCTTC.

V and J are TRBV6-5 and TRBJ1-4; D is unresolved. Germline CDR1 MNHEY, CDR2 SVGAGI. V shed 6 bases and J shed 0 bases, with 8 bases lying between them. This CDR3 contains 14 residues. CDR3 sequence reads: CASRETATNEKLFF. The DNA of the CDR3 is TGTGCCAGCAGGGAGACTGCAACTAATGAAAAACTGTTTTTT.